There are a few counts of the clone carrying this T cell receptor beta chain. What it binds is unknown. The data were obtained in a study of CD8 T cells in ankylosing spondylitis. This CDR3 contains 14 residues. The germline V and J ends were trimmed by 2 bases and 5 bases, with 10 bases remaining between them. CDR1 KGHSH and CDR2 LQKENI come from the germline V gene. Findings and caveats of the study: In synovial fluid and blood from reactive arthritis, some motif variants were previously reported. Disease-linked clones bore a CD8+ phenotype and were relatively rare in peripheral blood. Within matched ankylosing spondylitis synovial fluid, disease-linked clones were reportedly significantly enriched.

Making the TCR beta libraries involved quantitative 5'-RACE with molecular barcodes. In TCRdb, the 5' RACE reads were re-called with MiXCR into one record per CDR3 protein. Of about 90,000 distinct CDR3 sequences detected, approximately 30% appear once; the ten largest clones hold around 59%. The source of this sequence is a male donor with ankylosing spondylitis or in good health (not recorded which). The material sequenced was blood, either unsorted or a sorted T cell fraction (not recorded which). This chain uses TRBV18 with TRBJ2-1; D perhaps matches TRBD2 (6 bases). CDR3 region: CASSPRRGDNEQFF. The DNA of the CDR3 is TGTGCCAGCTCACCAAGGAGGGGTGACAATGAGCAGTTCTTC. Together with reference TRBV18 and TRBJ2-1, the CDR3 gives the full variable domain: NAGVMQNPRHLVRRRGQEARLRCSPMKGHSHVYWYRQLPEEGLKFMVYLQKENIIDESGMPKERFSAEFPKEGPSILRIQQVVRGDSAAYFCASSPRRGDNEQFFGPGTRLTVL.